This TCR beta chain comes out of a study of blood T cell repertoires in COVID-19. Turning to the study itself: Whether acute or convalescent, the COVID-19 samples came from the United States, Italy and Spain. From T cells, B-cell-depleted T cells, or PBMCs came the material, which was cDNA or gDNA.

In germline, CDR1 is LNHDA, CDR2 SQIVND (reference sequence). The CDR3 extends over 14 amino acids. Trimming removed 2 bases at V and 2 bases at J, with 9 bases between. Original data processing: Reference gene primer amplification gave estimated nucleated cell counts. Clones were sequenced by immunoSEQ multiplex PCR, and TCRdb holds only the in-frame ones, with some missing. V and J calls and clone size are copied from that table; D and trimming were computed from the DNA. Altogether 120,000 or so clones are present, over 70% being singletons, with the ten largest covering approximately 3.9%. The rearrangement uses TRBV19 and TRBJ1-1, with D tentatively TRBD1 (6 bases). This clonotype was sampled from a woman aged 45-59 years with acute or convalescent COVID-19. The sample taken for sequencing was peripheral blood. The CDR3 coding sequence is TGTGCCAGTAGTATACAGGGGCGCAACACTGAAGCTTTCTTT. Translated, it gives CASSIQGRNTEAFF.